This T cell receptor beta chain derives from a study of graft-versus-host responses after intestinal transplantation. General study results and limits: Peak GvH clone levels in circulation were associated with early post-transplant HvG declines. Clonal ratios of graft-versus-host to host-versus-graft in allografts were high for patients exhibiting graft-donor T cell macrochimerism. Recipient marrow held GvH clones, some first seen in ileum or blood.

This clone was counted between two and nine times. This CDR3 comprises 14 residues. The germline V gene has CDR1 SGHNT and CDR2 YYREEE (reference sequence). Trimming removed 4 bases from V and 1 base from J; junction bases left unmatched: 5. The table came from immunoSEQ multiplex PCR; TCRdb's copy has only in-frame clones and leaves some out. The table includes 10,000 or so clones, less than 35% detected once. A sort after the reaction isolated proliferating CFSE-low CD3+CD4+ and CD3+CD8+ responders. The specimen comprised alloreactive CD4+ T cells from a mixed lymphocyte reaction culture, sampled before intestinal transplant. As to subset: CFSE-low proliferating T cells sorted from roughly six-day pre-transplant mixed lymphocyte reaction (GvH or HvG direction). The TCR sequence derives from a human patient who received an intestinal transplant. This chain joins TRBV5-4 and TRBJ2-7; 7 bases map to TRBD2. CDR3 bases: TGTGCCAGCAGCGCGCCGGGACTATCCTACGAGCAGTACTTC. Amino acid sequence: CASSAPGLSYEQYF.